Given below is one T cell receptor (beta chain) in context. Its antigen specificity is not known. Base qualities are not at hand, and no much larger clone is one base apart. Genomic DNA was extracted with the Qiagen DNeasy kit from unsorted PBMCs and from negatively selected CD4+ and CD8+ fractions. Amplification of TCR beta CDR3 regions was done by immunoSEQ multiplex PCR with primers that anneal to V and J segments. A synthetic immune receptor repertoire was used to minimize amplification bias, and remaining bias was computationally removed after sequencing. Per the original workflow: Repertoire diversity was quantified as the Shannon entropy index using custom Python scripts. Unsorted, CD4+ and CD8+ repertoires were analyzed separately, except in combined analyses where CD4+ and CD8+ sequences were merged in silico. A clone counted as expanded when the clone's frequency after treatment rose at least 2-fold relative to C1D1, and clones undetected at baseline were given a pseudocount of 0.5. Singleton clones were defined as clones with 0 or 1 copy at C1D1, and non-singleton clones were defined as clones with 2 or more copies. Clones expanded in unsorted samples were assigned a CD4+, CD8+ or unknown annotation through matching of protein sequences in sorted samples from the same patient. Wilcoxon tests on paired samples were used to test changes in diversity from C1D1 to C4D1. TCRdb retrieved this table from immuneACCESS and kept in-frame rearrangements only. Not all clones are present; in checked studies, unresolved V genes account for under half, and no reason is known for the remainder. The DNA gave D and trimming, while V, J and clone size come from that table. Present in this sample are about 110,000 clones, 89% of which were seen just once. Around 20% of the sample is taken by the ten largest.

This sample was taken from a study of PD-1 blockade in classical Hodgkin lymphoma (dated by TCRdb to about 2020). Regarding the complete study: Nivolumab dosing was 3 mg/kg intravenously every 2 weeks, continuing until either disease progression or unacceptable toxicity. To define a peripheral blood immune signature of response to PD-1 blockade in classical Hodgkin lymphoma, the study combined TCR beta sequencing with CyTOF. Results the study describes overall, beyond this receptor: Baseline TCR diversity was reported as lower in newly diagnosed patients than in healthy donors, and lower still in relapsed/refractory patients. Trial patients achieving complete response had baseline diversity similar to newly diagnosed patients, whereas partial responders and progressors had significantly lower diversity. Lower diversity was observed in patients in whom nivolumab was started less than 1 year after ASCT, and these patients were excluded from later analyses so that confounding by immune reconstitution would be avoided. The study was limited to a single clinical trial cohort, and causes of repertoire differences, possibly disease activity or prior therapy, remained undefined. CD4+ but not CD8+ TCR diversity rose significantly by C4D1 (p=0.0027 vs p=0.16), most apparent in complete responders (p=0.02).

In the paper's terms, the time point label means: cycle 2 day 1 (C2D1) of nivolumab. Every trial patient had relapsed after autologous stem cell transplantation, and cohorts A, B and C differed in prior brentuximab vedotin exposure. The trial cohort comprised some 60 patients with relapsed/refractory classical Hodgkin lymphoma whose best overall responses were complete response, partial response or progressive disease. Trial patients were treated with single-agent nivolumab in the multi-cohort phase II CheckMate 205 trial. An independent review committee assessed best overall response by applying the 2007 International Working Group response criteria. Trial PBMCs were collected immediately before nivolumab initiation (C1D1) and during therapy at cycle 2 day 1 and cycle 4 day 1. Peripheral blood was collected in 8 mL Vacutainer Cell Preparation Tubes, from which PBMCs were isolated by centrifugation and then cryopreserved.

V ends up 5 bases short and J 3 bases short, with an unmatched junction base count of 5. CDR1 and CDR2, looked up from the germline V gene, are MNHEY and SVGAGI. The CDR3 contains 14 residues, cysteine and phenylalanine counted. The only DNA kept is the CDR3, 42 bases in frame from the first base. The sequence was obtained from a human donor with classical Hodgkin lymphoma. Source: peripheral blood mononuclear cells (PBMCs), taken before the second cycle of nivolumab. The chain is made from TRBV6-5 and TRBJ1-2, with 8 central nucleotides matching TRBD1. The base sequence is TGTGCCAGCAGTCCGACAGGGGCGTACTATGGCTACACCTTC. This encodes CASSPTGAYYGYTF.